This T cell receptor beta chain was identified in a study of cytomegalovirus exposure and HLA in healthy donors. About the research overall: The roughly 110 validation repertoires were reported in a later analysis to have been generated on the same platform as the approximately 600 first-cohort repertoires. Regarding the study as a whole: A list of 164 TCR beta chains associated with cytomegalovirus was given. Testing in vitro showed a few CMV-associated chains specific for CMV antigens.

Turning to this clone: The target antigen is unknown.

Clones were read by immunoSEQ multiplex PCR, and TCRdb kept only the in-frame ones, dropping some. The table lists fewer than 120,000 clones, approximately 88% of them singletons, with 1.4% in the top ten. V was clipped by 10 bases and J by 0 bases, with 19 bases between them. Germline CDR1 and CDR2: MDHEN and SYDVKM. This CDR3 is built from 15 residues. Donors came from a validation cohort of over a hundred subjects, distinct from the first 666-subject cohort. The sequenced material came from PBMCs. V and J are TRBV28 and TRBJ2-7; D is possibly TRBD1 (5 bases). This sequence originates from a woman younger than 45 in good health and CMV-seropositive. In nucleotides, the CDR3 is TGTGCCACCTTGGGGCAGCCTTTTAGCTCCTACGAGCAGTACTTC. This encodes CATLGQPFSSYEQYF.